This note documents a single T cell receptor (beta chain) sequence. The record originates from a study of blood T cell repertoires in COVID-19. TCRdb's table, derived via immunoSEQ multiplex PCR, lists solely in-frame clones and lacks some. This sample yields some 340,000 clones, of which around 87% are seen a single time; less than 6% belongs to the top ten. Trimming took 1 base from V and 6 from J; bases not matched to a gene: 3. There are 15 residues in the CDR3. Germline loops: CDR1 SGDLS, CDR2 YYNGEE. The sample was PBMCs or T cells enriched from blood (not recorded which). The chain recombines TRBV9 with TRBJ2-4; 11 bases align to TRBD2. The source is a woman aged 25-40 years who had recovered from COVID-19. The CDR3 sequence is CASSVTSGSGNIQYF. As DNA, the CDR3 is TGTGCCAGCAGCGTAACTAGCGGGAGTGGAAACATTCAGTACTTC.